A single sample gave rise to the 20 T cell receptor beta chains below, sequenced in a study of blood T cells in healthy people across ages. It was with a sample-barcoded 5' primer and a J-beta primer mix that a second PCR of roughly 7 to 12 cycles was run. Each CDR3 protein gets one entry after TCRdb re-called the 5' RACE reads with MiXCR. The sample shows roughly 1,500,000 distinct CDR3 sequences, roughly 32% of them seen only once. Sequencing used blood. The receptor source for this set is a woman aged 25 to 39 in good health.

To note about this clonotype: The junction does not match germline at one end; this may be a read error. This chain connects TRBV4-2 to TRBJ2-7; no clear D gene. Judging by the DNA end, TRBJ2-5 fits better; the J call may be wrong. This CDR3 is built from 15 residues. CDR1 and CDR2 (germline): LGHNA, YNFKEQ. The CDR3 sequence is CACSQSRPGTETQYF. CDR3 sequence (DNA): TGTGCCTGCAGCCAATCGCGGCCGGGTACGGAGACCCAGTACTTC.

The CDR3 coding sequence is TGCGCCAGCAGGGACCTTCCCGGGGGTGGCTACACCTTC. Its translation: CASRDLPGGGYTF. The chain uses TRBV5-1 and TRBJ1-2, with D possibly TRBD1 on 5 matching bases. Per germline, CDR1 SGHRS and CDR2 YFSETQ. Trimming left V 5 bases short and J 7 bases short, with 15 bases between. The CDR3 consists of 13 residues.

The chain has TRBV4-1 and TRBJ1-1; no definite D call. CDR1 and CDR2 from the germline V gene are MGHRA and YSYEKL. The CDR3 covers 16 residues. The ends were cut back, 1 base at V and 0 bases at J, with 12 bases in the middle. CDR3 DNA sequence: TGCGCCAGCAGCCAAGTTGGGGTCCCCTTGAACACTGAAGCTTTCTTT. Its translation is CASSQVGVPLNTEAFF.

The chain employs TRBV24-1 and TRBJ2-1; 9 bases align to TRBD1. Germline CDR1 and CDR2: KGHDR and SFDVKD. Trimming removed 10 bases from V and 6 bases from J; junction bases left unmatched: 3. The CDR3 runs 12 residues. DNA of the CDR3: TGTGCCACAGGACAGGGGATCAATGAGCAGTTCTTC. Its protein product is CATGQGINEQFF.

This sequence joins TRBV2 and TRBJ1-2, with D possibly being TRBD1 (6 bases). The germline V gene encodes CDR1 SNHLY and CDR2 FYNNEI. V was pared by 6 bases and J by 5 bases, with 16 bases between. This CDR3 has 14 amino acids. CDR3 in DNA: TGTGCCAGCAGCGGACAGTCCTCCCTTTATGGCTACACCTTC. This codes for CASSGQSSLYGYTF.

For this clonotype: A much larger clone is a single base away; this may be a read error. V gene TRBV5-1 combines with J gene TRBJ2-5, with TRBD1 as a possible D gene (7 bases). The CDR3 totals 15 residues. With 4 bases removed from V and 4 bases from J, the gap between germline ends came to 17 bases. From germline, CDR1 is SGHRS and CDR2 YFSETQ. The CDR3 DNA follows: TGCGCCAGCAGCGGAGCAGGGGGGCTTCGAGAGACCCAGTACTTC. Translation: CASSGAGGLRETQYF.

Ten or more counts support this clonotype. V usage is TRBV7-9 and J usage is TRBJ2-1, with 10 bases aligning to TRBD2. The germline gives CDR1 SEHNR, CDR2 FQNEAQ (reference sequence). CDR3 size: 15 residues. The J segment lost 2 bases and the V segment lost 5 bases, leaving 3 bases of the junction unmatched. The CDR3 spells CASSLTSGAYNEQFF. The CDR3 DNA is TGTGCCAGCAGCCTAACTAGCGGGGCCTACAATGAGCAGTTCTTC.

As concerns this clonotype: Being one base from a much bigger clone, this may be a read error. CDR3 bases: TGCAGTACTAGGGACCAAGGAGCGGGAGGTGTAACAGATACGCAGTATTTT. Protein product: CSTRDQGAGGVTDTQYF. This sequence joins TRBV20-1 and TRBJ2-3; TRBD2 matches 9 bases. Germline assignment: CDR1 DFQATT and CDR2 SNEGSKA (reference sequence). This CDR3 comprises 17 residues.

The chain uses TRBV5-1 and TRBJ1-5; perhaps TRBD1 as D (5 bases). The germline V and J ends were trimmed by 0 bases and 5 bases, with 9 bases remaining between them. The CDR3 contains 14 residues. The germline V gene encodes CDR1 SGHRS and CDR2 YFSETQ. The CDR3 loop reads CASSLGQRDQPQHF. The CDR3 DNA is TGCGCCAGCAGCTTGGGACAGAGGGATCAGCCCCAGCATTTT.

A remark on this clonotype: The junction departs from germline at one end; a sequencing error may be responsible. The chain recombines TRBV4-1 with TRBJ2-3; tentatively, D is TRBD1 or TRBD2 (5 bases each). Germline CDR1 MGHRA, CDR2 YSYEKL. The CDR3 runs 15 residues. DNA for the CDR3: TGCGCCGGCAGCCCACCGGGACCCCGGAGGGATACGCAGTATTTT. This encodes CAGSPPGPRRDTQYF.

This clonotype occurred a few times. The V call is TRBV10-3, the J call TRBJ1-4; D is unclear. The CDR3 consists of 13 residues. Trimming left V 6 bases short and J 8 bases short, with 13 bases between. The germline V gene has CDR1 ENHRY and CDR2 SYGVKD. DNA for the CDR3: TGTGCCATCAGGGGCAGGATAGGGGAAAAACTGTTTTTT. This codes for CAIRGRIGEKLFF.

J is TRBJ2-5 and V is TRBV20-1, with 8 nucleotides matching TRBD1. Germline values: CDR1 DFQATT, CDR2 SNEGSKA (reference sequence). The junction had 7 bases not matched to a gene; V was cut back by 4 bases and J by 3 bases. The CDR3 runs to 14 residues. CDR3 in DNA: TGCAGTGCTACGGGACAGGCCAAAAAAGAGACCCAGTACTTC. Encoded protein: CSATGQAKKETQYF.

The chain recombines TRBV5-1 with TRBJ1-2; D uncertain. V lost 5 bases and J 4 bases, leaving 12 bases between the germline ends. The CDR3 spans 13 residues. Per germline, CDR1 SGHRS and CDR2 YFSETQ. Written as DNA, the CDR3 is TGCGCCAGCAGTACTGGAGAGGTCTATGGCTACACCTTC. Residues: CASSTGEVYGYTF.

As for this clonotype: The junction shows a germline mismatch at one end, possibly a read error. The gene calls are TRBV11-2 and TRBJ2-5; D is possibly TRBD1 or TRBD2 (5 bases each). The CDR3 sequence is 15 residues long. The V gene's germline CDR1 is SGHAT and CDR2 FQNNGV. CDR3 nucleotides: TGTGCCAGCGCGCACGGGGCAGCAGGCCAAGGGACCCAGTACTTC. This gives the protein CASAHGAAGQGTQYF.

This clonotype was seen more than once but under ten times. V gene TRBV4-1 combines with J gene TRBJ1-2; no reliable D call. CDR3 length equals 13 residues. Trimming removed 5 bases at V and 7 bases at J, with 14 bases between. CDR1 is MGHRA, CDR2 YSYEKL, per germline. Here the CDR3 reads CASSVVGSSGYTF. The CDR3 DNA sequence: TGCGCCAGCAGCGTAGTAGGGTCAAGTGGCTACACCTTC.

V usage is TRBV27 and J usage is TRBJ1-6; D uncertain. The CDR3 is 13 residues long. Germline assignment: CDR1 MNHEY and CDR2 SMNVEV (reference sequence). Trimming removed 3 bases from V and 8 bases from J, with 8 bases in between. CDR3 residues: CASSFFADSPLHF. Here the CDR3 DNA reads TGTGCCAGCAGTTTTTTCGCCGATTCACCCCTCCACTTT.

The genes are TRBV6-5 and TRBJ2-7; possibly TRBD1 for D (5 bases). V lost 2 bases and J lost 4, with 9 bases in between. The CDR3 totals 13 residues. The germline gives CDR1 MNHEY, CDR2 SVGAGI. This CDR3 reads CASSYTAGYEQYF. The CDR3 DNA is TGTGCCAGCAGTTACACTGCAGGGTACGAGCAGTACTTC.

In its sample, this clonotype was seen a few times. The gene calls are TRBV28 and TRBJ1-2; D remains ambiguous. CDR1 is MDHEN, CDR2 SYDVKM, per germline. Trimming removed 6 bases at V and 1 base at J, with 12 bases between. This CDR3 comprises 14 residues. The CDR3 spells CASRSRALNYGYTF. The CDR3 nucleotides are TGTGCCAGCAGATCTCGGGCCCTTAACTATGGCTACACCTTC.

The chain carries TRBV5-6 and TRBJ2-3; D possibly corresponds to TRBD2 (5 bases). This CDR3 is built from 15 residues. Germline CDR1 SGHDT, CDR2 YYEEEE. V lost 4 bases to trimming and J lost 2 bases, with 14 bases between them. The CDR3 loop reads CASSPGLLDTDTQYF. CDR3 bases: TGTGCCAGCAGCCCTGGACTCCTAGACACAGATACGCAGTATTTT.

The chain is built from TRBV3-1 and TRBJ2-2; the D is unclear. Trimming took off 3 bases at V and 6 bases at J, with 8 bases between the two ends. Germline V gene sequence: CDR1 LGHDT, CDR2 YNNKEL (reference sequence). The CDR3 extends over 13 amino acids. The CDR3 sequence: CASSHQSPGELFF. DNA for the CDR3: TGTGCCAGCAGCCATCAATCACCCGGGGAGCTGTTTTTT.